This T cell receptor beta chain originates from a study of control samples from healthy donors and cancer patients. Clones were sequenced by immunoSEQ multiplex PCR, and TCRdb holds only the in-frame ones, with some missing. This table has more than 35,000 clones, around 80% appearing once. The junction had 5 bases not matched to a gene; V was cut back by 4 bases and J by 0 bases. In germline, CDR1 is SGHVS, CDR2 FNYEAQ. The CDR3 runs 17 residues. This clonotype originated in a woman aged 55-70 years with lung cancer. The specimen sequenced was PBMCs. This chain uses TRBV7-6 with TRBJ2-3, with 12 bases lining up with TRBD2. The DNA of the CDR3 is TGTGCCAGCAGCTCCGGACTAGCGGGAATTAGCACAGATACGCAGTATTTT. It codes for CASSSGLAGISTDTQYF. Variable domain in full (rest from reference TRBV7-6 and TRBJ2-3): GAGVSQSPRYKVTKRGQDVALRCDPISGHVSLYWYRQALGQGPEFLTYFNYEAQQDKSGLPNDRFSAERPEGSISTLTIQRTEQRDSAMYRCASSSGLAGISTDTQYFGPGTRLTVL.